One TCR beta chain is described in this entry. The data derive from a study of blood T cell repertoires in COVID-19. Turning to the study itself: T cells, B-cell-depleted T cells, or PBMCs supplied cDNA or gDNA.

Patients of the Seattle cohort, enrolled during active infection, were followed longitudinally. The germline V gene encodes CDR1 SGHTA and CDR2 FQGNSA. The CDR3 spans 16 residues. V trimming: 4 bases; J trimming: 7 bases; junction bases outside the gene matches: 8. Method: immunoSEQ multiplex PCR; TCRdb's copy keeps in-frame clones and lacks some. This repertoire shows approximately 330,000 clones, around 90% found once; its top ten account for more than 7.5%. The origin of this receptor is a man aged 25-45 years with COVID-19, enrolled during active disease. The sequencing sample was made of peripheral blood. The chain has TRBV7-2 and TRBJ2-1; TRBD2 matches at 12 bases. CDR3 loop: CASSSALAGGANEQFF. Written as DNA, the CDR3 is TGTGCCAGCAGCTCCGCTCTAGCGGGAGGGGCGAATGAGCAGTTCTTC.